A single sample is the source of the 16 T cell receptor beta chains below, sequenced in a study of T-cell memory formation after mild COVID-19. Via MiXCR, TCRdb re-called the 5' RACE reads, giving one row per CDR3 protein. Here the sample spans approximately 290,000 distinct CDR3 sequences, approximately 8% being singletons. The sequenced sample was PBMCs or a T cell subset sorted from them (not recorded which). The source of these receptors is a man in his late teens or twenties who had mild COVID-19 (a few samples of this study predate the infection). Cell type and time point are not known.

This clonotype occurred once. This chain joins TRBV12-3 or TRBV12-4 and TRBJ2-5; 12 bases agree with TRBD2. V shed 5 bases and J 10 bases; nucleotides not matched to a gene: 8. The CDR3 runs to 14 residues. Here the CDR3 reads CASSQRTSGVSQYF. CDR3 in DNA: TGTGCCAGCAGTCAACGGACTAGCGGGGTTAGCCAGTACTTC.

This clonotype was seen a few times. V gene TRBV20-1 combines with J gene TRBJ2-2; 7 nucleotides align to TRBD1. This CDR3 has 15 residues. The junction had 10 bases not matched to a gene; V was cut back by 4 bases and J by 5 bases. CDR1 DFQATT and CDR2 SNEGSKA come from the germline V gene (reference sequence). The CDR3 sequence is CSAKSDRAGTGELFF. For the CDR3, the DNA is TGCAGTGCTAAGAGTGACAGGGCTGGGACCGGGGAGCTGTTTTTT.

J is TRBJ2-7 and V is TRBV6-2 or TRBV6-3; the D is unclear. CDR3 length equals 15 residues. V gave up 6 bases and J gave up 0 bases, with 15 bases separating them. CDR1 and CDR2 (germline): MNHEY, SVGEGT. CDR3: CASSSRLGHSYEQYV. The CDR3 DNA reads as TGTGCCAGCAGCTCCCGGCTAGGCCACTCCTACGAGCAGTACGTC.

The J gene is TRBJ2-1, the V gene TRBV7-2, with 12 nucleotides matching TRBD2. With V trimmed by 3 bases and J by 3 bases, 6 bases remained unmatched. The CDR3 runs to 17 residues. CDR1 and CDR2 from the germline V gene are SGHTA and FQGNSA. For the CDR3, the DNA is TGTGCCAGCAGCTTGCTAGCGGGGGGGTGGAACTACAATGAGCAGTTCTTC. This sequence encodes CASSLLAGGWNYNEQFF.

This clonotype was counted only a few times. This CDR3 is CASRRLAGGLVDIQYF. The CDR3, as DNA: TGTGCCAGCAGGCGACTAGCGGGGGGGCTAGTTGACATTCAGTACTTC. The chain uses TRBV6-1 and TRBJ2-4; 14 bases map to TRBD2. CDR3 size: 16 residues. Trimming removed 6 bases from V and 8 bases from J; junction bases left unmatched: 9. Germline lookup yields CDR1 MNHNS and CDR2 SASEGT.

J is TRBJ2-1 and V is TRBV7-9; 9 bases match TRBD1. This CDR3 region has 13 residues. Per the germline V gene, CDR1 is SEHNR and CDR2 is FQNEAQ (reference sequence). The V gene end was trimmed by 8 bases and the J gene end by 6 bases; junction bases not matched to a gene: 5. In DNA form, the CDR3 reads TGTGCCAGCTGGGGACAGGGCATCAATGAGCAGTTCTTC. Protein: CASWGQGINEQFF. Looking up the rest from reference TRBV7-9 and TRBJ2-1 gives the full variable domain: DTGVSQNPRHKITKRGQNVTFRCDPISEHNRLYWYRQTLGQGPEFLTYFQNEAQLEKSRLLSDRFSAERPKGSFSTLEIQRTEQGDSAMYLCASWGQGINEQFFGPGTRLTVL.

This clonotype was picked up a small number of times. The chain is built from TRBV24-1 and TRBJ2-5; 7 bases map to TRBD2. This CDR3 contains 21 residues. Trimming cost V 0 bases and J 1 base; bases outside gene matches: 19. Germline V lookup: CDR1 KGHDR, CDR2 SFDVKD. CDR3 sequence reads: CATSDLIIRRTRMSLQETQYF. In nucleotides, the CDR3 is TGTGCCACCAGTGATTTGATCATTCGTAGGACTAGAATGTCGCTCCAAGAGACCCAGTACTTC.

This clonotype came up many times. The chain recombines TRBV10-3 with TRBJ2-6; D is uncertain. The V end was cut by 0 bases, the J end by 11 bases, with 20 bases between. The CDR3 totals 17 residues. The germline V gene encodes CDR1 ENHRY and CDR2 SYGVKD. In nucleotides, the CDR3 is TGTGCCATCAGTGAGTCGAAGTCGCCAGGCCCCTCGGACGTCCTGACTTTC. Translating it yields CAISESKSPGPSDVLTF.

This clonotype was picked up a small number of times. The rearrangement uses TRBV9 and TRBJ2-3; D is perhaps TRBD2 (6 bases). CDR1 SGDLS and CDR2 YYNGEE come from the germline V gene. Between the trimmed V and J ends, which lost 3 bases and 4 bases, there was a span of 15 bases. The CDR3 covers 15 residues. The CDR3 region is CASSAYGGGSDTQYF. The CDR3, as DNA: TGTGCCAGCAGCGCCTACGGCGGAGGGTCAGATACGCAGTATTTT.

This clonotype was detected many times. The V and J genes are TRBV4-1 and TRBJ1-1; D not resolved. The V and J ends lost 1 base and 1 base respectively, with 10 bases between them. CDR3 length equals 15 residues. Germline V gene sequence: CDR1 MGHRA, CDR2 YSYEKL. In DNA, the CDR3 is TGCGCCAGCAGCCAAGGGCGACATACGAACACTGAAGCTTTCTTT. Its translation is CASSQGRHTNTEAFF.

V and J are TRBV7-9 and TRBJ2-5; 15 nucleotides match TRBD2. This CDR3 contains 15 residues. From germline, CDR1 is SEHNR and CDR2 FQNEAQ (reference sequence). V was clipped by 5 bases and J by 5 bases; unmatched bases: 3. This chain's CDR3 is CASSQGLAGGETQYF. The CDR3 nucleotides are TGTGCCAGCAGCCAGGGACTAGCGGGGGGTGAGACCCAGTACTTC.

This clonotype was recorded at least ten times. The chain employs TRBV7-9 and TRBJ2-4; D is unresolved. This CDR3 has 16 amino acids. Trimming pared 5 bases from V and 0 bases from J, leaving 14 bases between. The germline gives CDR1 SEHNR, CDR2 FQNEAQ (reference sequence). CDR3 DNA sequence: TGTGCCAGCAGCCCACCCTATATTCTAGCCAAAAACATTCAGTACTTC. Amino acids: CASSPPYILAKNIQYF. Full variable domain (outside the CDR3, taken from reference TRBV7-9 and TRBJ2-4): DTGVSQNPRHKITKRGQNVTFRCDPISEHNRLYWYRQTLGQGPEFLTYFQNEAQLEKSRLLSDRFSAERPKGSFSTLEIQRTEQGDSAMYLCASSPPYILAKNIQYFGAGTRLSVL.

The V call is TRBV3-1, the J call TRBJ2-2, with 12 bases identical to TRBD2. The CDR3 length is 17 residues. V was pared by 3 bases and J by 2 bases, with 4 bases of the junction left unmatched. CDR1 is LGHDT, CDR2 YNNKEL, per germline (reference sequence). CDR3 DNA sequence: TGTGCCAGCAGCCAGCTAGCGGGGGGGAGAAACACCGGGGAGCTGTTTTTT. Amino acids: CASSQLAGGRNTGELFF.

This clonotype was found a few times. The chain links TRBV11-2 to TRBJ2-5; 9 nucleotides agree with TRBD1. This CDR3 region has 15 residues. CDR1 is SGHAT and CDR2 is FQNNGV in the germline V gene. V shed 3 bases and J 4 bases; nucleotides not matched to a gene: 6. The chain's CDR3 is CASSFDRGTGETQYF. CDR3 bases: TGTGCCAGCAGCTTCGACAGGGGGACCGGAGAGACCCAGTACTTC.

This clonotype was counted ten times or more. The rearrangement joins TRBV7-6 to TRBJ2-4; TRBD1 agrees at 7 bases. The CDR3 loop spans 16 amino acids. V dropped 3 bases and J dropped 0; count of bases not matched to a gene: 5. CDR1 and CDR2 from the germline V gene are SGHVS and FNYEAQ. This chain's CDR3 is CASSFGQDLAKNIQYF. DNA of the CDR3: TGTGCCAGCAGCTTCGGACAGGACTTAGCCAAAAACATTCAGTACTTC. Full variable domain (outside the CDR3, taken from reference TRBV7-6 and TRBJ2-4): GAGVSQSPRYKVTKRGQDVALRCDPISGHVSLYWYRQALGQGPEFLTYFNYEAQQDKSGLPNDRFSAERPEGSISTLTIQRTEQRDSAMYRCASSFGQDLAKNIQYFGAGTRLSVL.

This clonotype was observed many times. The chain couples TRBV7-8 to TRBJ2-2, with D perhaps TRBD1 (5 bases). Germline V gene data show CDR1 as SGHVS and CDR2 as FQNEAQ. This CDR3 spans 15 amino acids. With 3 bases removed from V and 4 bases from J, the gap between germline ends came to 12 bases. As DNA, the CDR3 is TGTGCCAGCAGCTTTAACGTCCAGGGCACCGGGGAGCTGTTTTTT. This sequence encodes CASSFNVQGTGELFF.